This T cell receptor beta chain derives from a study of CD8 T cells in Susac syndrome. CD8+ and CD4+ T cells were negatively isolated; TEMRA cells were FACS-enriched. The CDR3 is 16 residues long. Germline lookup yields CDR1 SGDLS and CDR2 YYNGEE. V shed 3 bases, J shed 4 bases, and the junction held 12 bases outside the gene matches. The RNA input was about 0.45 to 1 ug, and it was reverse transcribed with random hexamers. TCRdb passed the immunoSEQ multiplex PCR reads through MiXCR, listing each CDR3 protein once. In the table there are about 150,000 distinct CDR3 sequences, 85% to 95% of which are singletons.

Sequencing input: CD4+ T cells from PBMCs. The chain has TRBV9 and TRBJ2-5, with 7 bases matching TRBD1. This clonotype was obtained from a human donor with Susac syndrome. CDR3 DNA: TGTGCCAGCAGCGAAGGGGGCGGGCTTGACGGAGAGACCCAGTACTTC. Protein: CASSEGGGLDGETQYF.